This T cell receptor beta chain was observed in a study of blood T cell repertoires in COVID-19. Turning to the study itself: The analysed material was cDNA or gDNA that came from T cells, B-cell-depleted T cells, or PBMCs.

Per the original data handling: For nucleated cells, counts were estimated from reference gene primer amplification. The method was immunoSEQ multiplex PCR; TCRdb's version includes in-frame clones alone and lacks a portion of them. For V, J and clone size, that table is used; D and trimming come from the DNA. The repertoire holds around 150,000 clones, with more than 75% as singletons. V dropped 5 bases and J dropped 4; count of bases not matched to a gene: 7. The CDR3 is 14 amino acids. Looked up from germline, CDR1 is SGHVS and CDR2 is FQNEAQ. J is TRBJ2-7 and V is TRBV7-8; 8 bases align to TRBD2. This clonotype originated in a woman aged 35 to 49 with acute or convalescent COVID-19. The sample comprised peripheral blood. The CDR3 DNA follows: TGTGCCAGCAGCGCACGGACTAGCAGTTACGAGCAGTACTTC. It codes for CASSARTSSYEQYF.